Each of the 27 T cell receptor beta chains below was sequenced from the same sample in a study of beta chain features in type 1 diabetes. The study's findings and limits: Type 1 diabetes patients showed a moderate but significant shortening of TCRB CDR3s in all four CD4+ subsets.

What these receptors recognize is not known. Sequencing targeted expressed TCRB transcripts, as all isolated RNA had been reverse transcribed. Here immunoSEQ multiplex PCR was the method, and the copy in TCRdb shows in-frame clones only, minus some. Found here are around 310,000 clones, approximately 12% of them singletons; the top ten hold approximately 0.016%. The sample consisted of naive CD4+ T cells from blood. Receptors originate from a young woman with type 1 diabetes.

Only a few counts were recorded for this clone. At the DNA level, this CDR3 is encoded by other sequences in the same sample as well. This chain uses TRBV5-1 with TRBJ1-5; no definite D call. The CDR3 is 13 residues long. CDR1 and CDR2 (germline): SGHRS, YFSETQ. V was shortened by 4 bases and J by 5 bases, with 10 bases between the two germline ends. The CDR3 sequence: CASSLGGDQPQHF. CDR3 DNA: TGCGCCAGCAGCCTGGGAGGTGATCAGCCCCAGCATTTT. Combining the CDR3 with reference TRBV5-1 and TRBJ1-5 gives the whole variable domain KAGVTQTPRYLIKTRGQQVTLSCSPISGHRSVSWYQQTPGQGLQFLFEYFSETQRNKGNFPGRFSGRQFSNSRSEMNVSTLELGDSALYLCASSLGGDQPQHFGDGTRLSIL.

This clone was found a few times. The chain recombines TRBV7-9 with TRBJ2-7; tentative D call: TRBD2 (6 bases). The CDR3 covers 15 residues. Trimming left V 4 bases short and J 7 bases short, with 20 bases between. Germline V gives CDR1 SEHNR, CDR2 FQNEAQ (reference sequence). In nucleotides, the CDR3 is TGTGCCAGCAGCTCCTTCCTCGGGAGACTTGAGGAGCAGTACTTC. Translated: CASSSFLGRLEEQYF.

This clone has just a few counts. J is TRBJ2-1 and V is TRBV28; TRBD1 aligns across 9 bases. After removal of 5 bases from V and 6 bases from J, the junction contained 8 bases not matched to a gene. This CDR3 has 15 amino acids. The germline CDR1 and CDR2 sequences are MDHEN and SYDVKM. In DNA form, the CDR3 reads TGTGCCAGCAGTCCCTTCGGACAGGGGTCCAATGAGCAGTTCTTC. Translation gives CASSPFGQGSNEQFF.

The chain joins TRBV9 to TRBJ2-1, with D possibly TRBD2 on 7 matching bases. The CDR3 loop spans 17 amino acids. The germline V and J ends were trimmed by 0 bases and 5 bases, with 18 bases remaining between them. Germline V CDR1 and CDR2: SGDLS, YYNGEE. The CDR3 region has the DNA TGTGCCAGCAGCGTAGGGGGGGGGCCAAGGGGAAACAATGAGCAGTTCTTC. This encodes CASSVGGGPRGNNEQFF.

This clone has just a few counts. CDR3 coding DNA: TGCGCCAGCAGCCACCGACAGGGGGCCCGGGGCTACACCTTC. This encodes CASSHRQGARGYTF. This rearrangement joins TRBV4-3 to TRBJ1-2, with TRBD1 matching over 10 bases. V shed 3 bases, J shed 8 bases, and the junction held 6 bases outside the gene matches. This CDR3 region has 14 residues. CDR1 and CDR2 (germline): LGHNA, YSLEER.

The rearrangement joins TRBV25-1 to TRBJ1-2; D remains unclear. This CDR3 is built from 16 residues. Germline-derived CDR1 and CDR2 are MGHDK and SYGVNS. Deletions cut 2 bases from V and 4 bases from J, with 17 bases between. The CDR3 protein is CASSEGTGRMLYGYTF. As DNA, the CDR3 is TGTGCCAGCAGTGAAGGTACGGGGAGGATGCTCTATGGCTACACCTTC.

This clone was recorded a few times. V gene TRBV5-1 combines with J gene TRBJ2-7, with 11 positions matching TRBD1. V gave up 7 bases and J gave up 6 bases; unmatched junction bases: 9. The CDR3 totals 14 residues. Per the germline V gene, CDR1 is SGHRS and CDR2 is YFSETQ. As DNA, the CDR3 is TGCGCCAGCTCCCGGGACAGGGGGGTCTCCGAGCAGTACTTC. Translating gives CASSRDRGVSEQYF.

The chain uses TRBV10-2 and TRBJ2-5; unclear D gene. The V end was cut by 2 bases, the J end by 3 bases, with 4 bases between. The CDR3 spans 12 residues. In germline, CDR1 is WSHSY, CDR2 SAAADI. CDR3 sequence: CASSEQKETQYF. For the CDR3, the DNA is TGCGCCAGCAGTGAGCAGAAAGAGACCCAGTACTTC.

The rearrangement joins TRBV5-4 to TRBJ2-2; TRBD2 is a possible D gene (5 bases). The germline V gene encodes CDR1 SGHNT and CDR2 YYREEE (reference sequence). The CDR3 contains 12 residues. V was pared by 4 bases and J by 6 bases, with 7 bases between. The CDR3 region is CASSQLAGELFF. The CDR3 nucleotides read TGTGCCAGCAGCCAACTAGCCGGGGAGCTGTTTTTT.

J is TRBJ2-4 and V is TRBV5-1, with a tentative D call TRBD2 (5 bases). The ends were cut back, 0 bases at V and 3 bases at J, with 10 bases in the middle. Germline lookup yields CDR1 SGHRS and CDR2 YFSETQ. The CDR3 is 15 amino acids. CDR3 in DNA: TGCGCCAGCAGCTTGGGGACCGGGAACAAAAACATTCAGTACTTC. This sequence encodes CASSLGTGNKNIQYF.

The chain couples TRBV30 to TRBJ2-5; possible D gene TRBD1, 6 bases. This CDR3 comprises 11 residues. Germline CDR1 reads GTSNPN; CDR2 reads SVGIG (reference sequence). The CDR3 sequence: CAREQGETQYF. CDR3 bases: TGTGCTCGGGAACAGGGAGAGACCCAGTACTTC.

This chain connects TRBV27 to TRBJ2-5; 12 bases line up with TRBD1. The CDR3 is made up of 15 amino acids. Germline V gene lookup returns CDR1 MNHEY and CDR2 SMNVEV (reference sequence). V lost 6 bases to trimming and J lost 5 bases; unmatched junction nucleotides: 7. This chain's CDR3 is CASRTWDRGPETQYF. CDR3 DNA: TGTGCCAGCAGGACTTGGGACAGGGGGCCGGAGACCCAGTACTTC.

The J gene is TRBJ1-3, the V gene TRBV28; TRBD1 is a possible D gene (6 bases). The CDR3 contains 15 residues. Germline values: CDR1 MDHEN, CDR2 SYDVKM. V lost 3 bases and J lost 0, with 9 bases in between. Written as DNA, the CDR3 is TGTGCCAGCAGTTTGGGGGCATACTCTGGAAACACCATATATTTT. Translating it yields CASSLGAYSGNTIYF.

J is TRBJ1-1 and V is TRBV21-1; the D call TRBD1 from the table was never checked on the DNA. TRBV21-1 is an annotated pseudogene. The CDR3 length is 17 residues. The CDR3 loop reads CASSKLLPSGSNTEAFF. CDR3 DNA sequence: TGTGCCAGCAGCAAACTCCTCCCGTCAGGGTCTAACACTGAAGCTTTCTTT.

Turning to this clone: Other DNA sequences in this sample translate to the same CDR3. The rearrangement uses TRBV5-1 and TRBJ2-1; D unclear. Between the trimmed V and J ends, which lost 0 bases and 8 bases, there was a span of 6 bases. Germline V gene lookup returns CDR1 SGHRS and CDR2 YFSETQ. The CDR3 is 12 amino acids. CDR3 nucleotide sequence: TGCGCCAGCAGCTTGGTCTTCGATGAGCAGTTCTTC. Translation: CASSLVFDEQFF.

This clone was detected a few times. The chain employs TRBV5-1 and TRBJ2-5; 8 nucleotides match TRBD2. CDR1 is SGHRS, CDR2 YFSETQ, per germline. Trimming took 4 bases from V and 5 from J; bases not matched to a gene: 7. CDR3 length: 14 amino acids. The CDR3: CASSPGGAWETQYF. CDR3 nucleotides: TGCGCCAGCAGCCCGGGAGGGGCATGGGAGACCCAGTACTTC.

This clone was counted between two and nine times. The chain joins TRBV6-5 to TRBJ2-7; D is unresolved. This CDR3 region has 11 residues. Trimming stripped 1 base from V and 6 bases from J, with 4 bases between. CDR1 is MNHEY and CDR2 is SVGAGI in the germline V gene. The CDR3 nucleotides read TGTGCCAGCAGTTACTGGCCCGAGCAGTACTTC. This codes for CASSYWPEQYF.

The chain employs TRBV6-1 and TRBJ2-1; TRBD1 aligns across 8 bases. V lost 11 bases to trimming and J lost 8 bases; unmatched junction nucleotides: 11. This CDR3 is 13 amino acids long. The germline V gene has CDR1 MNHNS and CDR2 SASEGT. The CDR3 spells CAGRQGARDEQFF. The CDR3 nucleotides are TGTGCCGGAAGGCAGGGGGCAAGGGATGAGCAGTTCTTC.

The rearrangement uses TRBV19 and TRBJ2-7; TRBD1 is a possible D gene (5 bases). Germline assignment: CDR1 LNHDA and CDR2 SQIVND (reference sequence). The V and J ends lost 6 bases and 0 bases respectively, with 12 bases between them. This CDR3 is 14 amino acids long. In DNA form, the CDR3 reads TGTGCCAGTAGAGGACAAGGGGCCTCCTACGAGCAGTACGTC. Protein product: CASRGQGASYEQYV.

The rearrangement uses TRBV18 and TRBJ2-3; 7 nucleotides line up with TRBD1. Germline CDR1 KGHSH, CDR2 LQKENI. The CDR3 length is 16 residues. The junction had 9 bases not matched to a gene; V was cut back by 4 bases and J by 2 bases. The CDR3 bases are TGTGCCAGCTCACAACAGGGGACAGCGATCACAGATACGCAGTATTTT. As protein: CASSQQGTAITDTQYF.

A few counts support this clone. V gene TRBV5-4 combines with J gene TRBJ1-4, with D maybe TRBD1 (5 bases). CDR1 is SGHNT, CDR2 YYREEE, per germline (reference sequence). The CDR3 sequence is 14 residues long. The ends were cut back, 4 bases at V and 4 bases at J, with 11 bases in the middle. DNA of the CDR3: TGTGCCAGCAGCGGGGACTTTCATAATGAAAAACTGTTTTTT. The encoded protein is CASSGDFHNEKLFF.

CDR3 nucleotide sequence: TGTGCCAGCCGACTAGCGGGCGGCGATACGCAGTATTTT. It translates to CASRLAGGDTQYF. The chain carries TRBV6-5 and TRBJ2-3; 10 bases match TRBD2. Germline assignment: CDR1 MNHEY and CDR2 SVGAGI. Trimming cost V 8 bases and J 6 bases; bases outside gene matches: 5. The CDR3 length is 13 residues.

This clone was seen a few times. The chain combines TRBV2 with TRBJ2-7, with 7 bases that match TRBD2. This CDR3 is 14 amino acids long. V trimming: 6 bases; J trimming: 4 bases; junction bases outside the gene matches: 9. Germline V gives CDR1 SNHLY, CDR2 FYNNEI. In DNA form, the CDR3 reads TGTGCCAGCAGACCTTGGGACTACTCATACGAGCAGTACTTC. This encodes CASRPWDYSYEQYF.

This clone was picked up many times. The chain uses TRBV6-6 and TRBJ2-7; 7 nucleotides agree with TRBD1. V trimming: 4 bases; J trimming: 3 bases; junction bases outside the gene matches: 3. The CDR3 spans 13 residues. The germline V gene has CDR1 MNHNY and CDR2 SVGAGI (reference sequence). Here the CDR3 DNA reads TGTGCCAGCAGTTCAGGACAGGTCTACGAGCAGTACGTC. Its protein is CASSSGQVYEQYV.

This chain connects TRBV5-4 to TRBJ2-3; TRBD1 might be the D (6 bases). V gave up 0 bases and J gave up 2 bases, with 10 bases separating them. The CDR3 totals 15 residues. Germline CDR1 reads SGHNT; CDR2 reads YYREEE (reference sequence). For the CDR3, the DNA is TGTGCCAGCAGCTTGGTGGGGGCTACCACAGATACGCAGTATTTT. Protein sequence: CASSLVGATTDTQYF.

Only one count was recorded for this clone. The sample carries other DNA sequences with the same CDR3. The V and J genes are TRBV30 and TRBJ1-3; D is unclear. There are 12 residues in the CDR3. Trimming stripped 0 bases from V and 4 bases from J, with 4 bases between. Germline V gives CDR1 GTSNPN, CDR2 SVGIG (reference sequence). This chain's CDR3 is CAWSVSGNTIYF. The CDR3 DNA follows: TGTGCCTGGAGTGTGTCGGGAAACACCATATATTTT.

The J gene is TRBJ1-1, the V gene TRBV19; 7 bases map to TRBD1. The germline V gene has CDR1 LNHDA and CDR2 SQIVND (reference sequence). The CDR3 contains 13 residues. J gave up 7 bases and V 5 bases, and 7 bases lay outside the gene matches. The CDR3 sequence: CASSPRDSYEAFF. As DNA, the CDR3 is TGTGCCAGTAGTCCACGGGACAGCTATGAAGCTTTCTTT.